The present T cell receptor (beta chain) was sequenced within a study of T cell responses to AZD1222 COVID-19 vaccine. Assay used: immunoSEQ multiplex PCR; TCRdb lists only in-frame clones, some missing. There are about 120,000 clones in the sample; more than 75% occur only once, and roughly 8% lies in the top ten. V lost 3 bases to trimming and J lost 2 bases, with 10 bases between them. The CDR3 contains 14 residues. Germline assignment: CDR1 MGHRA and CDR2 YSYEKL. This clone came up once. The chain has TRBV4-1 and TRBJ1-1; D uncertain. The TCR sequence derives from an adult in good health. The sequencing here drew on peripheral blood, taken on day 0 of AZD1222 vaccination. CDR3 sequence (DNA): TGCGCCAGCAGCCAGGATCCCATCAACACTGAAGCTTTCTTT. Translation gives CASSQDPINTEAFF.